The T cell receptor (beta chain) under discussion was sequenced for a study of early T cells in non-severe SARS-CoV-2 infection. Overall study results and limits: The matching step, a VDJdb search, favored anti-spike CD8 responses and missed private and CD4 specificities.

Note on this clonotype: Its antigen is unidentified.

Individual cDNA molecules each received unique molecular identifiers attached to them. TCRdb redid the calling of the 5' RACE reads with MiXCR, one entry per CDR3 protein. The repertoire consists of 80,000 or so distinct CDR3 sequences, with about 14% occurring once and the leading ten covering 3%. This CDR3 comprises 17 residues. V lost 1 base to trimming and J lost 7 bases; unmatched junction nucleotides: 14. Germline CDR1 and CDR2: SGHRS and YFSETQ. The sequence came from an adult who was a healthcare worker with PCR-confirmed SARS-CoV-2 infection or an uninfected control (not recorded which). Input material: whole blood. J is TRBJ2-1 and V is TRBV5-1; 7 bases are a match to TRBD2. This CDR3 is CASSLRGAASGVNEQFF. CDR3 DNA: TGCGCCAGCAGCTTGCGCGGCGCGGCTAGCGGTGTTAATGAGCAGTTCTTC.